The present T cell receptor (beta chain) was sequenced within a study of T-cell reconstitution after alpha-beta-depleted transplantation in children. This clonotype was observed many times. Its antigen is currently unknown. The TCRbeta library incorporated unique molecular identifiers. TCRdb recomputed calls from the PCR reads with MiXCR, one row per CDR3 protein. This table has about 170,000 distinct CDR3 sequences, approximately 10% appearing once. Study findings and constraints: Alpha-beta T cells about two months after transplant reportedly derived from several hundred expanded graft clones. Newly produced T cells mostly accounted for T-cell counts and diversity one year post-transplant. Where some patients showed high TCRbeta diversity at day 60, it came from recipient T cells and thymic progenitors that had survived.

The trim removed 5 bases at V and 5 bases at J, leaving 8 bases unmatched. CDR1 and CDR2 (germline): LGHDT, YNNKEL (reference sequence). CDR3 length equals 15 residues. The sample was PBMCs, taken before TCRalphabeta/CD19-depleted stem cell transplant. The clonotype originates from a boy between 2 and 10 years old with acute myeloid leukemia, due to receive a stem cell transplant. This chain joins TRBV3-1 and TRBJ1-5, with TRBD1 matching 8 bases. The chain's CDR3 is CASSSSGQGYQPQHF. The CDR3 bases are TGTGCCAGCAGCTCCTCCGGACAGGGATATCAGCCCCAGCATTTT.